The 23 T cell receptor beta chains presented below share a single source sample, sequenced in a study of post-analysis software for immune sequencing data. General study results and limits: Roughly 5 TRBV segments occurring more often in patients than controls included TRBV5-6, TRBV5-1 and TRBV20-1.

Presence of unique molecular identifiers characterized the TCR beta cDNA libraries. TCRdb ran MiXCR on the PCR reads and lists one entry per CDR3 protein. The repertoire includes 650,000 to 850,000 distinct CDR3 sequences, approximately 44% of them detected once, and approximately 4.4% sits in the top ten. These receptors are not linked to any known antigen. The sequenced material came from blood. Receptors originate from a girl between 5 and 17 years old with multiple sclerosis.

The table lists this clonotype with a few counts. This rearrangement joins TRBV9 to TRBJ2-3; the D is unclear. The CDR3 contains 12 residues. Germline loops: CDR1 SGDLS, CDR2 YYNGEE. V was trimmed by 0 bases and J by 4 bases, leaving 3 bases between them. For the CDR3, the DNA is TGTGCCAGCAGCGTAGAGGCAGATACGCAGTATTTT. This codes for CASSVEADTQYF.

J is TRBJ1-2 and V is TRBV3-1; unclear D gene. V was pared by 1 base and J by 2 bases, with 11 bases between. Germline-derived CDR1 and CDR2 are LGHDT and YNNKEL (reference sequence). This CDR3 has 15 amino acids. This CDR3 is CASSQGVLGNYGYTF. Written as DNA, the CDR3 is TGTGCCAGCAGCCAAGGGGTGCTCGGCAACTATGGCTACACCTTC.

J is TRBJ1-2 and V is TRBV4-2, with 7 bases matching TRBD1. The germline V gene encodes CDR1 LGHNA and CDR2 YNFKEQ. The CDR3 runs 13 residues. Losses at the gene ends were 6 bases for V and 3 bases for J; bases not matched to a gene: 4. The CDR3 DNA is TGTGCCAGCAGACCCGGGACAGACTATGGCTACACCTTC. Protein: CASRPGTDYGYTF.

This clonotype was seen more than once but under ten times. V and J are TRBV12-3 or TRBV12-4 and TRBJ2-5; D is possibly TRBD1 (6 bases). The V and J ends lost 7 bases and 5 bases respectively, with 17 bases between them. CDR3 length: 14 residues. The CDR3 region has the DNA TGTGCCAGCACGCCGGGACATTTGAAGGAGACCCAGTACTTC. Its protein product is CASTPGHLKETQYF.

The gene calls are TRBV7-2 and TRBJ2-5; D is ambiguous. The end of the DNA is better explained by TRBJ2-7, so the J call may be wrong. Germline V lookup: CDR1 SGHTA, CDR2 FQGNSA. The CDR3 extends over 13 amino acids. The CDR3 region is CASTKGRAYEQYF. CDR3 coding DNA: TGTGCCAGCACCAAAGGCCGCGCCTACGAGCAGTACTTC.

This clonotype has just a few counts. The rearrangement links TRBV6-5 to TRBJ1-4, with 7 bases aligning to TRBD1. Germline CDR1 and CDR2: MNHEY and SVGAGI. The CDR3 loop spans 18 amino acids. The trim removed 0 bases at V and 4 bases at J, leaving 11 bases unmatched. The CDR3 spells CASSYSSGGGAVNEKLFF. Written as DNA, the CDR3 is TGTGCCAGCAGTTACTCTTCAGGGGGGGGTGCAGTTAATGAAAAACTGTTTTTT.

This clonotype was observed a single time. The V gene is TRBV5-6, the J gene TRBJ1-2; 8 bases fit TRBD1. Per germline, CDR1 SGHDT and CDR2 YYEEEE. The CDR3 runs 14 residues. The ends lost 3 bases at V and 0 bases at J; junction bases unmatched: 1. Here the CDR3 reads CASSWGQANYGYTF. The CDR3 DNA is TGTGCCAGCAGCTGGGGACAGGCTAACTATGGCTACACCTTC.

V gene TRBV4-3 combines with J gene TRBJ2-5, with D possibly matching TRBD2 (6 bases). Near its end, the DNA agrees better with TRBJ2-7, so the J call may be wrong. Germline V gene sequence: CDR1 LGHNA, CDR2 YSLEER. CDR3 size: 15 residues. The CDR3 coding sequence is TGCGCCAGCAGCCAAGGTTCCGGAGGGGCCTACGAGCAGTACTTC. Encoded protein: CASSQGSGGAYEQYF.

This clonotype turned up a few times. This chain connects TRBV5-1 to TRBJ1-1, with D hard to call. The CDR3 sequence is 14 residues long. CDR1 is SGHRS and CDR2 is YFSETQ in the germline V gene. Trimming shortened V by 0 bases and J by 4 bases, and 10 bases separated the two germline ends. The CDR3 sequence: CASSLGRLSTEAFF. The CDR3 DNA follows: TGCGCCAGCAGCTTGGGCCGGCTAAGCACTGAAGCTTTCTTT.

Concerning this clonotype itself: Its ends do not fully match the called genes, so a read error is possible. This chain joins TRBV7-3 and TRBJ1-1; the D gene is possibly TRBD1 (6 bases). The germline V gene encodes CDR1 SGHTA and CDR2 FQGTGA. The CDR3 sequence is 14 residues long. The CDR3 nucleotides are TGTGCCAGCAGCTACAGGGTAGGGAACGCTGAAGCTTTCTTT. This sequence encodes CASSYRVGNAEAFF.

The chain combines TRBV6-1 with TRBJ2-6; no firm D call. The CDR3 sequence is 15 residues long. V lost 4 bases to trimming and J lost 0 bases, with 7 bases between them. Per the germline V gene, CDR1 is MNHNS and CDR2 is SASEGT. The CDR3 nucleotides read TGTGCCAGCAGTGGGCACCACTCTGGGGCCAACGTCCTGACTTTC. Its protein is CASSGHHSGANVLTF.

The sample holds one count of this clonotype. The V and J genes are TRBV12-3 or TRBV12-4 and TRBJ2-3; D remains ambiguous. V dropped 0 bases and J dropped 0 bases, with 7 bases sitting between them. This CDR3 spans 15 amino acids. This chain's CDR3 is CASSLAPQSTDTQYF. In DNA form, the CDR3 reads TGTGCCAGCAGTTTAGCCCCCCAAAGCACAGATACGCAGTATTTT.

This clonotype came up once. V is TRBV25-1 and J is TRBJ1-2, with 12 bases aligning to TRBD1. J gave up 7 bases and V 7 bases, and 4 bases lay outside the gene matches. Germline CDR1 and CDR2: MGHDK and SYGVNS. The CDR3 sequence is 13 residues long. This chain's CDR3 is CASTEGQGAGYTF. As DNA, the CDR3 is TGTGCCAGCACTGAGGGACAGGGGGCTGGCTACACCTTC.

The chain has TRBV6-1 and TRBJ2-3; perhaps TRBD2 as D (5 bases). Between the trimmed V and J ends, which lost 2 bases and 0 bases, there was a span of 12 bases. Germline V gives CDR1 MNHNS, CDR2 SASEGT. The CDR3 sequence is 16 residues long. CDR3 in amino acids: CASSELSGISTDTQYF. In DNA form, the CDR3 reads TGTGCCAGCAGTGAATTGAGCGGAATTAGCACAGATACGCAGTATTTT.

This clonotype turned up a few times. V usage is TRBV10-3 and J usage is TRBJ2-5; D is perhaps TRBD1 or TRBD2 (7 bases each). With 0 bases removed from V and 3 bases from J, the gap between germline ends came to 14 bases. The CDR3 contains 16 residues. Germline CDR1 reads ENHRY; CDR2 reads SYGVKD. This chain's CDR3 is CAISESTGREEETQYF. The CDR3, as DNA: TGTGCCATCAGTGAGTCGACAGGGAGGGAGGAAGAGACCCAGTACTTC.

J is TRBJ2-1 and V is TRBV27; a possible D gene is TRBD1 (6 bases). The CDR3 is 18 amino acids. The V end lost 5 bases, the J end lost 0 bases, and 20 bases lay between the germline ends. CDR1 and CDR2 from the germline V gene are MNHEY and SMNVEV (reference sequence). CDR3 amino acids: CASSPRDTTYSSYNEQFF. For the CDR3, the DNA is TGTGCCAGCAGTCCGAGGGACACAACTTACAGCTCCTACAATGAGCAGTTCTTC.

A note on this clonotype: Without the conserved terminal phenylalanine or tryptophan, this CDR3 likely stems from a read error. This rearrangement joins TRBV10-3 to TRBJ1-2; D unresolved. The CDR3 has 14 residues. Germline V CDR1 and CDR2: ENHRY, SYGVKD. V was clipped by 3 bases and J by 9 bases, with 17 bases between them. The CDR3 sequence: CAISDPGREASYTV. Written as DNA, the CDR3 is TGTGCCATCAGTGATCCCGGGAGGGAGGCAAGCTACACCGTC.

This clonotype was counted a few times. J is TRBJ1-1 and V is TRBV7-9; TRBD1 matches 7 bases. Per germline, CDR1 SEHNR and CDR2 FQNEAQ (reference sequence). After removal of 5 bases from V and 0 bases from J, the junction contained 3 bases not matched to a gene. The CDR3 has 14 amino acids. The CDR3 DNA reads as TGTGCCAGCAGCGAACAGGGGCTGAACACTGAAGCTTTCTTT. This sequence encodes CASSEQGLNTEAFF.

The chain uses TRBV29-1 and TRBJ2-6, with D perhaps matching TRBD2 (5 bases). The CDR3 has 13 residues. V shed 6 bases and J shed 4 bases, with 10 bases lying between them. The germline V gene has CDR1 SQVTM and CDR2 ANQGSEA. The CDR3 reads CSVQTGGANVLTF. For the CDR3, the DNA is TGCAGCGTCCAGACGGGGGGGGCCAACGTCCTGACTTTC.

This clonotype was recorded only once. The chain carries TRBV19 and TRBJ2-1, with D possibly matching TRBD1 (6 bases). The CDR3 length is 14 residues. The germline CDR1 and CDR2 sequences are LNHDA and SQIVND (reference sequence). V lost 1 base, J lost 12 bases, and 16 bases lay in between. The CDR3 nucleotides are TGTGCCAGTAGTATAGCCCACGGACAGCGCGGGCAGTTCTTC. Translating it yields CASSIAHGQRGQFF.

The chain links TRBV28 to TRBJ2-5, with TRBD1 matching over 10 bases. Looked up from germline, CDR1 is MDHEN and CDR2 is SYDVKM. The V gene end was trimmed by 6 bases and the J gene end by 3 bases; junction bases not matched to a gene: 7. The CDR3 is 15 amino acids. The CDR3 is CASRYGGQGKETQYF. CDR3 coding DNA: TGTGCCAGCAGATATGGGGGACAGGGGAAAGAGACCCAGTACTTC.

CDR3 in DNA: TGTGCCAGCAGTGACCAGATCGGCTACACCTTC. Encoded protein: CASSDQIGYTF. The rearrangement links TRBV2 to TRBJ1-2; D not certain. The V and J ends lost 3 bases and 8 bases respectively, with 7 bases between them. This CDR3 is 11 amino acids long. In germline, CDR1 is SNHLY, CDR2 FYNNEI.

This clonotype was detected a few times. In DNA, the CDR3 is TGTGCCAGCAGCTTAGCGAGGGACAGGGGGGGGACCTACGAGCAGTACTTC. This translates into CASSLARDRGGTYEQYF. V is TRBV7-9 and J is TRBJ2-7; 11 bases are shared with TRBD1. V lost 0 bases, J lost 2 bases, and 6 bases stayed unmatched. Per germline, CDR1 SEHNR and CDR2 FQNEAQ (reference sequence). CDR3 length: 17 amino acids.